The 4 T cell receptor beta chains below were found in one sample sequenced in a study of blood T cells in healthy people across ages. Primed by a sample-barcoded 5' primer and a J-beta primer mix, a second PCR proceeded for about 6 to 11 cycles. Using its own MiXCR run on the 5' RACE reads, TCRdb lists one record per CDR3 protein. The table lists around 800,000 distinct CDR3 sequences, 35% to 50% of them singletons. Sequenced material: blood. All receptors derive from a man older than 75 in good health.

The CDR3 DNA reads as TGTGCCAGCACCGAAATGGGTTTAGCGGGGGGTTCCTACAATGAGCAGTTCTTC. The encoded protein is CASTEMGLAGGSYNEQFF. This chain links TRBV21-1 with TRBJ2-1; the table calls TRBD2, which could not be checked here. TRBV21-1 is reported as a pseudogene. This CDR3 is 18 amino acids long.

The table lists this clonotype with a few counts. The chain links TRBV10-3 to TRBJ2-7; D ambiguous. Per the germline V gene, CDR1 is ENHRY and CDR2 is SYGVKD. The CDR3 is 12 residues long. Between the trimmed V and J ends, which lost 11 bases and 0 bases, there was a span of 11 bases. Written as DNA, the CDR3 is TGTGCCGCAGGAGTGAGCTCCTACGAGCAGTACTTC. Protein: CAAGVSSYEQYF.

The sample holds one count of this clonotype. The rearrangement joins TRBV25-1 to TRBJ1-6, with 7 bases matching TRBD1. Germline trimming cut 4 bases from V and 9 bases from J; bases unmatched to any gene: 9. The CDR3 covers 15 residues. Germline values: CDR1 MGHDK, CDR2 SYGVNS. As DNA, the CDR3 is TGTGCCAGCAGTGGTATGAGGGGGCAGGGTTCACCCCTCCACTTT. It specifies CASSGMRGQGSPLHF. Looking up the rest from reference TRBV25-1 and TRBJ1-6 gives the full variable domain: EADIYQTPRYLVIGTGKKITLECSQTMGHDKMYWYQQDPGMELHLIHYSYGVNSTEKGDLSSESTVSRIRTEHFPLTLESARPSHTSQYLCASSGMRGQGSPLHFGNGTRLTVT.

There are a few counts of this clonotype. The gene calls are TRBV20-1 and TRBJ2-7; 7 nucleotides align to TRBD1. The CDR3 sequence is 14 residues long. Germline CDR1 DFQATT, CDR2 SNEGSKA (reference sequence). Trimming cost V 4 bases and J 2 bases; bases outside gene matches: 8. The CDR3 sequence is CSATATGTTYEQYF. CDR3 nucleotides: TGCAGTGCTACAGCGACAGGGACAACCTACGAGCAGTACTTC.